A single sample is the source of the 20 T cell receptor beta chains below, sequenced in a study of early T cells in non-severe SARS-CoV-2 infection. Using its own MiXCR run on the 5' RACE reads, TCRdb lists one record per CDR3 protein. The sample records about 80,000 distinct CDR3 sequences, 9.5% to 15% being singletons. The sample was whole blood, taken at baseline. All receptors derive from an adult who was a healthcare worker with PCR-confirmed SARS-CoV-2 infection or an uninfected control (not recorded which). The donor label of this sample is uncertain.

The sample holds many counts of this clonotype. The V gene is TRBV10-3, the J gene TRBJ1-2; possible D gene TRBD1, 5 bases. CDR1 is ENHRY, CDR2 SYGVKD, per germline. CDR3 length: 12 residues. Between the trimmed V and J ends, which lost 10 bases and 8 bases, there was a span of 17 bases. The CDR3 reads CATTDTRGGYTF. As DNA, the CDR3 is TGTGCCACTACGGACACACGCGGCGGCTACACCTTC.

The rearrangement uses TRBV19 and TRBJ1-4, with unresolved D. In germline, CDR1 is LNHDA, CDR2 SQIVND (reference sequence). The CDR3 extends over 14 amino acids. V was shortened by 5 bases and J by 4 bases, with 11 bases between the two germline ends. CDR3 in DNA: TGTGCCAGTAGTCGTACCGGGAGTAATGAAAAACTGTTTTTT. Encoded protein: CASSRTGSNEKLFF.

CDR3 DNA: TGTGCCATCAGTGAAATCTCGTGGAATGAGCAGTTCTTC. Protein product: CAISEISWNEQFF. The gene calls are TRBV10-3 and TRBJ2-1, with D unclear. Between the trimmed V and J ends, which lost 3 bases and 7 bases, there was a span of 10 bases. Germline CDR1 ENHRY, CDR2 SYGVKD. The CDR3 contains 13 residues.

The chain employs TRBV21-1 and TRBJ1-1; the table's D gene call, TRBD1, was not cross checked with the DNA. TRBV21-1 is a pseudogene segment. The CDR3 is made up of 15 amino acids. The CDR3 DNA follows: TGTGCCAGCAGCAAACCAGGGTCGGGTCAAGCTGAAGCTTTCTTT. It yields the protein CASSKPGSGQAEAFF.

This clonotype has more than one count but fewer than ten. The CDR3: CASSSGLTGELFF. The CDR3 nucleotides are TGTGCCAGCAGCAGCGGGTTGACCGGGGAGCTGTTTTTT. The chain combines TRBV7-3 with TRBJ2-2, with a tentative D call TRBD2 (6 bases). This CDR3 comprises 13 residues. Per germline, CDR1 SGHTA and CDR2 FQGTGA. The V end was cut by 5 bases, the J end by 5 bases, with 9 bases between.

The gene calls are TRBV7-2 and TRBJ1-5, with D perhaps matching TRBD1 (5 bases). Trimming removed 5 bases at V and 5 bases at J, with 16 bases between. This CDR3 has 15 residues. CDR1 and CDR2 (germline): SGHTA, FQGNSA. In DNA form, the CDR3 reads TGTGCCAGCAGCCCTAGCGACAGCCGTTATCAGCCCCAGCATTTT. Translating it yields CASSPSDSRYQPQHF.

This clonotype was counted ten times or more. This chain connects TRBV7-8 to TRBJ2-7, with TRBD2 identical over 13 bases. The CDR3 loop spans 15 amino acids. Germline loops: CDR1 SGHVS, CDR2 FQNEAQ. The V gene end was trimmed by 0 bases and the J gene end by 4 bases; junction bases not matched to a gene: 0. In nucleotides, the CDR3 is TGTGCCAGCAGCTTAGCGACTAGCGGGAGGTACGAGCAGTACTTC. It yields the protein CASSLATSGRYEQYF. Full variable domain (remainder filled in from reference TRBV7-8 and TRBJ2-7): GAGVSQSPRYKVAKRGQDVALRCDPISGHVSLFWYQQALGQGPEFLTYFQNEAQLDKSGLPSDRFFAERPEGSVSTLKIQRTQQEDSAVYLCASSLATSGRYEQYFGPGTRLTVT.

CDR3 coding DNA: TGCAGCGCCCGACCGGGACTAGCGGGGTACGAGCAGTACTTC. Translation gives CSARPGLAGYEQYF. The rearrangement joins TRBV29-1 to TRBJ2-7; 13 nucleotides align to TRBD2. The J segment lost 4 bases and the V segment lost 7 bases, leaving 7 bases of the junction unmatched. Germline V gene sequence: CDR1 SQVTM, CDR2 ANQGSEA. The CDR3 extends over 14 amino acids.

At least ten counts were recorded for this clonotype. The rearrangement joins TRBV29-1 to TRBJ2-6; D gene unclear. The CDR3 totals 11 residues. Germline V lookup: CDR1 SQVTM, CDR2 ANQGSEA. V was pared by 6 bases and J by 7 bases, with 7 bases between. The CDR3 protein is CSVPEANVLTF. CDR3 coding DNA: TGCAGCGTGCCTGAAGCCAACGTCCTGACTTTC.

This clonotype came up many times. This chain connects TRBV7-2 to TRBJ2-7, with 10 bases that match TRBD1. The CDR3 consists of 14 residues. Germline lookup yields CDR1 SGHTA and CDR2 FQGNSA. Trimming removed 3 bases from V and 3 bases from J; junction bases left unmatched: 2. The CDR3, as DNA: TGTGCCAGCAGCTTTGGACAGGGGGGCTACGAGCAGTACTTC. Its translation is CASSFGQGGYEQYF.

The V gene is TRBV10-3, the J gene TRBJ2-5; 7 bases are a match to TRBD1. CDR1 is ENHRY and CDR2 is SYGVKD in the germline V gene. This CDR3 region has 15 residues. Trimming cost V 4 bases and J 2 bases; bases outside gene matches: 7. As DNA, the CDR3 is TGTGCCATCAGTGCAGGGGGTCCCTCACAAGAGACCCAGTACTTC. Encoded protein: CAISAGGPSQETQYF.

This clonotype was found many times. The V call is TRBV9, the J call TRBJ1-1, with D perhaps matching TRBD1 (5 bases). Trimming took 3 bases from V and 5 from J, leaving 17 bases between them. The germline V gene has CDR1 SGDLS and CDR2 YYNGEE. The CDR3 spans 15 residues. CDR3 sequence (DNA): TGTGCCAGCAGCGCGACAGTTTTGATGGGAACTGAAGCTTTCTTT. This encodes CASSATVLMGTEAFF.

The CDR3 reads CASSISGLRETQYF. CDR3 in DNA: TGTGCCAGTAGTATTAGCGGTTTGAGAGAGACCCAGTACTTC. V is TRBV19 and J is TRBJ2-5, with a possible D match to TRBD2 (6 bases). The germline CDR1 and CDR2 sequences are LNHDA and SQIVND (reference sequence). Trimming left V 3 bases short and J 4 bases short, with 12 bases between. There are 14 residues in the CDR3.

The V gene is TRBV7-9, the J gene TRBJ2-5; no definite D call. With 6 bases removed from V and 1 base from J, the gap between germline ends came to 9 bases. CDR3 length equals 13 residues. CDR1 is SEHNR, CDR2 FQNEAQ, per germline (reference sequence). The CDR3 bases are TGTGCCAGCAGACGACGGATCCAAGAGACCCAGTACTTC. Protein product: CASRRRIQETQYF.

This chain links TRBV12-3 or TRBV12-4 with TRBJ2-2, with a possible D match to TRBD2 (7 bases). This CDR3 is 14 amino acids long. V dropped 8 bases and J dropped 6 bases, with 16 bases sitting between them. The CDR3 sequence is CASRGGSLSGELFF. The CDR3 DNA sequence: TGTGCCAGCCGCGGGGGCTCTCTCTCCGGGGAGCTGTTTTTT.

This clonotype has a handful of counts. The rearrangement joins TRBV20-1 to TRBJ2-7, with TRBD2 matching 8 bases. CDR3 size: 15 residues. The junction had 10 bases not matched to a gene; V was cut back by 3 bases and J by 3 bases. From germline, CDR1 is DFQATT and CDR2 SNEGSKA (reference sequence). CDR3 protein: CSASSGNRNNYEQYF. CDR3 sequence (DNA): TGCAGTGCTAGTAGCGGGAATCGGAATAACTACGAGCAGTACTTC.

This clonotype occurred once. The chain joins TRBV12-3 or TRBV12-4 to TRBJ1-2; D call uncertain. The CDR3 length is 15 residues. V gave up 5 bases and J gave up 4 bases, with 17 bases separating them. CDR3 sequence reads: CASSQENVGFYGYTF. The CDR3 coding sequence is TGTGCCAGCAGTCAGGAGAACGTGGGCTTCTATGGCTACACCTTC.

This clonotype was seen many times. CDR3 amino acids: CASTGWVLNEKLFF. In DNA form, the CDR3 reads TGTGCCTCCACCGGCTGGGTTCTTAATGAAAAACTGTTTTTT. The chain links TRBV30 to TRBJ1-4; D is undetermined. There are 14 residues in the CDR3. V was pared by 7 bases and J by 4 bases, with 16 bases between. Looked up from germline, CDR1 is GTSNPN and CDR2 is SVGIG (reference sequence).

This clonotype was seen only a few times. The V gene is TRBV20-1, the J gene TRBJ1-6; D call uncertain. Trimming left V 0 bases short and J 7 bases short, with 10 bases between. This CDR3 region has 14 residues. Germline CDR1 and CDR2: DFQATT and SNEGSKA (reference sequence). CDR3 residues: CSAREGGGNSPLHF. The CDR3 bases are TGCAGTGCTAGAGAGGGAGGCGGCAATTCACCCCTCCACTTT.

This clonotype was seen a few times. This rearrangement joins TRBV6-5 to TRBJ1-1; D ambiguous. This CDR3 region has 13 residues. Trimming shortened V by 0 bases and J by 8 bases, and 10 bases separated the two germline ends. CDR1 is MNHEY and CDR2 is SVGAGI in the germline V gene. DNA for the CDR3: TGTGCCAGCAGTTACTCGGGGTTTCGAGAAGCTTTCTTT. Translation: CASSYSGFREAFF.